One and the same sample provided the 26 T cell receptor beta chains below, sequenced in a study of blood T cell repertoires in COVID-19. Libraries were prepared by immunoSEQ multiplex PCR; TCRdb keeps only in-frame clonotypes and omits some of them. The sample lists about 370,000 clones, 80% to 90% occurring once. The sample consisted of PBMCs or T cells enriched from blood (not recorded which). These receptors all come from a man aged 18-30 years who had recovered from COVID-19.

This clone was recorded a few times. V and J are TRBV18 and TRBJ1-3, with 7 bases fitting TRBD1. The CDR3 consists of 14 residues. Germline values: CDR1 KGHSH, CDR2 LQKENI. The J segment lost 2 bases and the V segment lost 4 bases, leaving 2 bases of the junction unmatched. CDR3 DNA: TGTGCCAGCTCACAGGGGACAGCTGGAAACACCATATATTTT. The encoded protein is CASSQGTAGNTIYF.

J is TRBJ1-5 and V is TRBV7-9; no definite D call. The germline V and J ends were trimmed by 4 bases and 2 bases, with 9 bases remaining between them. CDR3 length equals 14 residues. The V gene's germline CDR1 is SEHNR and CDR2 FQNEAQ (reference sequence). The CDR3 region is CASSSGAGNQPQHF. CDR3 DNA: TGTGCCAGCAGCTCGGGTGCGGGCAATCAGCCCCAGCATTTT.

V gene TRBV2 combines with J gene TRBJ1-5, with 7 bases fitting TRBD1. Germline values: CDR1 SNHLY, CDR2 FYNNEI. V was pared by 7 bases and J by 5 bases, with 17 bases of the junction left unmatched. The CDR3 has 17 amino acids. The DNA for the CDR3 is TGTGCCAGCAAGGGTCGGGACAGTAATCATGTTGATCAGCCCCAGCATTTT. Protein: CASKGRDSNHVDQPQHF.

The chain employs TRBV18 and TRBJ1-6; no reliable D call. CDR1 is KGHSH and CDR2 is LQKENI in the germline V gene. This CDR3 is 14 amino acids long. The V and J ends lost 4 bases and 14 bases respectively, with 18 bases between them. Written as DNA, the CDR3 is TGTGCCAGCTCACTCCTTGAAACGGACGGGACCCTCCACTTT. It translates to CASSLLETDGTLHF. The full variable domain, rest sourced from reference TRBV18 and TRBJ1-6, is NAGVMQNPRHLVRRRGQEARLRCSPMKGHSHVYWYRQLPEEGLKFMVYLQKENIIDESGMPKERFSAEFPKEGPSILRIQQVVRGDSAAYFCASSLLETDGTLHFGNGTRLTVT.

Worth noting for this clone: One junction end disagrees with the germline gene, perhaps due to a read error. The chain couples TRBV19 to TRBJ1-5; D ambiguous. The CDR3 consists of 15 residues. Germline V CDR1 and CDR2: LNHDA, SQIVND (reference sequence). CDR3 protein: CASSSQEGLYQSQHF. For the CDR3, the DNA is TGTGCCAGTAGTTCCCAAGAGGGTCTTTATCAGTCCCAGCATTTT.

V is TRBV29-1 and J is TRBJ1-1; tentatively, D is TRBD1 (6 bases). This CDR3 has 15 amino acids. Trimming cost V 6 bases and J 4 bases, with 21 bases left between them. The germline V gene encodes CDR1 SQVTM and CDR2 ANQGSEA. CDR3 nucleotide sequence: TGCAGCGTCGACCCAGCCGTCAGGGGCCTCACTGAAGCTTTCTTT. Amino acids: CSVDPAVRGLTEAFF.

This sequence joins TRBV30 and TRBJ1-2; perhaps TRBD1 as D (6 bases). The V and J ends lost 2 bases and 4 bases respectively, with 20 bases between them. Germline CDR1 is GTSNPN and CDR2 is SVGIG (reference sequence). The CDR3 is made up of 16 amino acids. Written as DNA, the CDR3 is TGTGCCTGGAGTACCGCCGGGGGGCACTCTATCTATGGCTACACCTTC. Translation: CAWSTAGGHSIYGYTF.

This clone was seen just once. This chain uses TRBV19 with TRBJ2-3, with 10 bases lining up with TRBD2. Germline V gene data show CDR1 as LNHDA and CDR2 as SQIVND (reference sequence). The CDR3 contains 12 residues. Losses at the gene ends were 9 bases for V and 3 bases for J; bases not matched to a gene: 0. The CDR3 sequence is CARTSGTDTQYF. CDR3 DNA: TGTGCCAGGACTAGCGGGACAGATACGCAGTATTTT.

This chain joins TRBV4-2 and TRBJ2-1; 10 bases are shared with TRBD2. Germline assignment: CDR1 LGHNA and CDR2 YNFKEQ. Losses at the gene ends were 0 bases for V and 12 bases for J; bases not matched to a gene: 8. This CDR3 has 15 residues. This CDR3 reads CASSQERTSGGGQFF. The DNA for the CDR3 is TGTGCCAGCAGCCAAGAGAGGACTAGCGGTGGGGGGCAGTTCTTC.

V usage is TRBV5-1 and J usage is TRBJ1-3; 10 bases map to TRBD1. The germline gives CDR1 SGHRS, CDR2 YFSETQ. The trim removed 0 bases at V and 0 bases at J, leaving 3 bases unmatched. The CDR3 is 17 amino acids. Here the CDR3 DNA reads TGCGCCAGCAGCTTGGGCGGGACAGGGGACTCTGGAAACACCATATATTTT. Translated, it gives CASSLGGTGDSGNTIYF.

The V gene is TRBV10-2, the J gene TRBJ2-7; 10 bases are a match to TRBD1. Germline loops: CDR1 WSHSY, CDR2 SAAADI. The CDR3 consists of 15 residues. The ends lost 0 bases at V and 5 bases at J; junction bases unmatched: 4. The CDR3 sequence is CASSESRDRGNEQYF. DNA for the CDR3: TGCGCCAGCAGTGAGTCCCGGGACAGGGGTAACGAGCAGTACTTC.

This chain joins TRBV7-6 and TRBJ1-2, with 9 bases that match TRBD1. CDR3 length: 14 amino acids. Trimming cost V 4 bases and J 7 bases; bases outside gene matches: 7. The germline gives CDR1 SGHVS, CDR2 FNYEAQ. CDR3 protein: CASSSQQGALGYTF. In DNA form, the CDR3 reads TGTGCCAGCAGCTCTCAACAGGGGGCACTTGGCTACACCTTC.

This chain joins TRBV30 and TRBJ2-7; 8 nucleotides agree with TRBD2. CDR3 length: 14 residues. Germline CDR1 reads GTSNPN; CDR2 reads SVGIG (reference sequence). J gave up 3 bases and V 5 bases, and 9 bases lay outside the gene matches. The CDR3 loop reads CAWGVAGSNYEQYF. In DNA form, the CDR3 reads TGTGCCTGGGGGGTAGCGGGATCCAACTACGAGCAGTACTTC.

This sequence joins TRBV6-5 and TRBJ1-6, with TRBD1 identical over 7 bases. V dropped 5 bases and J dropped 10; count of bases not matched to a gene: 5. The CDR3 extends over 13 amino acids. Germline V gene sequence: CDR1 MNHEY, CDR2 SVGAGI. The CDR3, as DNA: TGTGCCAGCAGTCAGAACAGGGGATCACCCCTCCACTTT. Amino acids: CASSQNRGSPLHF.

The chain has TRBV7-9 and TRBJ2-3, with D possibly TRBD2 on 6 matching bases. Germline CDR1 SEHNR, CDR2 FQNEAQ (reference sequence). V was cut by 5 bases and J by 4 bases, with 10 bases left in between. The CDR3 consists of 13 residues. This CDR3 reads CASSRGAADTQYF. The CDR3 bases are TGTGCCAGCAGCCGCGGGGCCGCAGATACGCAGTATTTT.

This chain joins TRBV6-5 and TRBJ2-7; D not certain. Trimming shortened V by 6 bases and J by 4 bases, and 7 bases separated the two germline ends. This CDR3 spans 11 amino acids. Germline V CDR1 and CDR2: MNHEY, SVGAGI. The CDR3 loop reads CASRLRYEQYF. The CDR3 nucleotides are TGTGCCAGCAGGCTCCGGTACGAGCAGTACTTC.

The chain links TRBV28 to TRBJ1-1; TRBD1 agrees at 7 bases. The J segment lost 4 bases and the V segment lost 6 bases, leaving 8 bases of the junction unmatched. This CDR3 comprises 14 residues. Germline values: CDR1 MDHEN, CDR2 SYDVKM. CDR3 loop: CASSSQGVRTEAFF. The CDR3, as DNA: TGTGCCAGCAGCTCCCAGGGGGTTCGCACTGAAGCTTTCTTT. The full variable domain, in which reference TRBV28 and TRBJ1-1 provide the parts outside the CDR3, is DVKVTQSSRYLVKRTGEKVFLECVQDMDHENMFWYRQDPGLGLRLIYFSYDVKMKEKGDIPEGYSVSREKKERFSLILESASTNQTSMYLCASSSQGVRTEAFFGQGTRLTVV.

This clone was picked up one time. CDR3 loop: CASSGGPGGQPQHF. The CDR3 nucleotides read TGTGCCAGCAGCGGAGGCCCCGGTGGGCAGCCCCAGCATTTT. V and J are TRBV9 and TRBJ1-5; D uncertain. V was pared by 3 bases and J by 7 bases, with 14 bases between. The CDR3 runs 14 residues. Per the germline V gene, CDR1 is SGDLS and CDR2 is YYNGEE.

The V gene is TRBV7-9, the J gene TRBJ2-7; TRBD2 agrees at 8 bases. This CDR3 has 15 amino acids. Germline V lookup: CDR1 SEHNR, CDR2 FQNEAQ (reference sequence). V lost 5 bases to trimming and J lost 2 bases; unmatched junction nucleotides: 8. The chain's CDR3 is CASSPQRGGTYEQYF. Written as DNA, the CDR3 is TGTGCCAGCAGCCCCCAGCGCGGGGGGACCTACGAGCAGTACTTC.

J is TRBJ1-2 and V is TRBV19; 11 nucleotides align to TRBD1. The CDR3 sequence is 17 residues long. With 3 bases clipped from V and 4 bases from J, the junction kept 10 bases outside the gene matches. The germline V gene has CDR1 LNHDA and CDR2 SQIVND (reference sequence). This chain's CDR3 is CASSMVGQGARSYGYTF. The CDR3 DNA is TGTGCCAGTAGTATGGTCGGACAGGGGGCGCGGAGCTATGGCTACACCTTC.

The rearrangement joins TRBV7-8 to TRBJ2-2, with TRBD1 matching 9 bases. Germline CDR1 and CDR2: SGHVS and FQNEAQ. The V and J ends lost 8 bases and 4 bases, in that order; junction bases with no gene match: 11. This CDR3 spans 16 amino acids. The CDR3 loop is CASCRDRDVATGELFF. As DNA, the CDR3 is TGTGCCAGCTGCCGGGACAGGGATGTTGCCACCGGGGAGCTGTTTTTT.

In nucleotides, the CDR3 is TGCAGCGTTAACTCCGGGACAGAGAATTCACCCCTCCACTTT. It specifies CSVNSGTENSPLHF. J is TRBJ1-6 and V is TRBV29-1; TRBD1 matches at 7 bases. The CDR3 loop spans 14 amino acids. The V gene's germline CDR1 is SQVTM and CDR2 ANQGSEA. Trimming removed 5 bases from V and 7 bases from J; junction bases left unmatched: 8.

For this clone: Other DNA sequences in this sample translate to the same CDR3. The chain uses TRBV28 and TRBJ1-2; 10 positions match TRBD1. V shed 5 bases, J shed 4 bases, and the junction held 1 base outside the gene matches. The CDR3 consists of 13 residues. CDR1 is MDHEN, CDR2 SYDVKM, per germline. The CDR3 is CASSRDRGYGYTF. In DNA form, the CDR3 reads TGTGCCAGCAGTAGGGACAGGGGCTATGGCTACACCTTC.

The rearrangement joins TRBV9 to TRBJ2-3, with D possibly being TRBD2 (5 bases). The CDR3 runs to 17 residues. V was cut by 0 bases and J by 0 bases, with 14 bases left in between. Germline lookup yields CDR1 SGDLS and CDR2 YYNGEE. The DNA of the CDR3 is TGTGCCAGCAGCGTAGTGGGAGCGGCCTTAAGCACAGATACGCAGTATTTT. This translates into CASSVVGAALSTDTQYF.

The J gene is TRBJ1-2, the V gene TRBV30; D is undetermined. With 3 bases removed from V and 0 bases from J, the gap between germline ends came to 11 bases. Germline V CDR1 and CDR2: GTSNPN, SVGIG (reference sequence). CDR3 length equals 14 residues. The CDR3 region has the DNA TGTGCCTGGAGCTACAGACTAACTAACTATGGCTACACCTTC. Residues: CAWSYRLTNYGYTF.

The chain recombines TRBV7-8 with TRBJ2-7; D perhaps matches TRBD1 (6 bases). The CDR3 spans 15 residues. V was trimmed by 5 bases and J by 0 bases, leaving 14 bases between them. Germline CDR1 is SGHVS and CDR2 is FQNEAQ. The DNA for the CDR3 is TGTGCCAGCAGCCTAAGCTGGGGGCCCTCCTACGAGCAGTACTTC. Residues: CASSLSWGPSYEQYF.